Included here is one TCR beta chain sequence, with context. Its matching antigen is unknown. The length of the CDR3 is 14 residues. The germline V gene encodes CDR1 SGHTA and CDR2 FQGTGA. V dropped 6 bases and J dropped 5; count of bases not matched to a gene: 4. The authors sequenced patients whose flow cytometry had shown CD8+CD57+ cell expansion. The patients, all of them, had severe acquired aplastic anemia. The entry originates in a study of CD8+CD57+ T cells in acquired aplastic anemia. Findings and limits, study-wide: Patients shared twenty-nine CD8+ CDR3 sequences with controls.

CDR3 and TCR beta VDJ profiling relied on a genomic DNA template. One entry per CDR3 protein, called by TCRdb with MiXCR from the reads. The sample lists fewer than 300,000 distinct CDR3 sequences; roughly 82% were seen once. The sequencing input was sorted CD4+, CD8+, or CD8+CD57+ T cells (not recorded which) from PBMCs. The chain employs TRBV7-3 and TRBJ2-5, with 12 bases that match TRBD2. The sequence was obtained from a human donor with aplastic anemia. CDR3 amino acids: CASSSSGRDETQYF. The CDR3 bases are TGTGCCAGCAGTTCTAGCGGGAGGGATGAGACCCAGTACTTC.